Listed below are T cell receptor beta chains from one sample, sequenced in a study of blood T cell repertoires in COVID-19. Here immunoSEQ multiplex PCR was the method, and the copy in TCRdb shows in-frame clones only, minus some. The sample yields roughly 230,000 clones, more than 65% seen once. Sequencing used peripheral blood. The receptor set was obtained from a man in his forties or fifties with active or convalescent COVID-19. Both conserved end residues are part of each CDR3. A D gene is named only where the DNA matches it firmly. Not all rows give a size; the values are once, few, many and, for expanded clones, a class.

TRBD1,once,TRBJ2-1,TRBV20-1,TGCAGTGCTAGTGATCCCCGACAGGGTCTTTTCAGCAATGAGCAGTTCTTC,CSASDPRQGLFSNEQFF
TRBD1,NA,TRBJ1-4,TRBV19,TGTGCCAGTAGCTCAACCGGGACAGGGGTTGAAAAACTGTTTTTT,CASSSTGTGVEKLFF
TRBD1,NA,TRBJ2-2,TRBV6-5,TGTGCCAGCAAGACGGACAGGGGCACCGGGGAGCTGTTTTTT,CASKTDRGTGELFF
NA,NA,TRBJ1-2,TRBV19,TGTGCCAGTAGTATAACTCGGACAGCCGACTATGGCTACACCTTC,CASSITRTADYGYTF
NA,NA,TRBJ2-2,TRBV5-6,TGTGCCAGCGTTAAAATGGGGCAGCCTACCGGGGAGCTGTTTTTT,CASVKMGQPTGELFF
NA,NA,TRBJ2-7,TRBV3-1/TRBV3-2,TGTGCCAGCAGCCTAGGGGGTGGCGTTTCCTACGAGCAGTACTTC,CASSLGGGVSYEQYF
TRBD1,NA,TRBJ1-1,TRBV5-4,TGTGCCAGCAGCGACAGGGCGGGAGCTTTCTTT,CASSDRAGAFF
TRBD2,NA,TRBJ2-3,TRBV7-6,TGTGCCAGCAGCCTTTCTAGCGGGGGAGTCCCAGATACGCAGTATTTT,CASSLSSGGVPDTQYF
NA,NA,TRBJ1-3,TRBV6-1,TGTGCCAGCAGTGAAGGTCGGAGTGGAAACACCATATATTTT,CASSEGRSGNTIYF
TRBD2,NA,TRBJ2-2,TRBV9,TGTGCCAGCAGCCCGCTGACTAGCGGGGACCACGGGGAGCTGTTTTTT,CASSPLTSGDHGELFF
NA,NA,TRBJ1-2,TRBV29-1,TGCAGCTTTGGGGGGAATGCGGGGCGTTATGGCTACACCTTC,CSFGGNAGRYGYTF
NA,NA,TRBJ2-5,TRBV30,TGTGCCTGGACGAGCAGGGCGGAGACCCAGTACTTC,CAWTSRAETQYF
NA,NA,TRBJ2-7,TRBV6-5,TGTGCCAACTCCCTGTATCCGGGTGGCGAGCAGTACTTC,CANSLYPGGEQYF
TRBD1,NA,TRBJ2-7,TRBV19,TGTGCCAGTAGTGCCGGACAGGGAGGACTGCAGTACTTC,CASSAGQGGLQYF
TRBD1,NA,TRBJ1-2,TRBV6-5,TGTGCCAGCACCGGGACAGCAGCCTATGGCTACACCTTC,CASTGTAAYGYTF
NA,NA,TRBJ2-7,TRBV5-5,TGTGCCAGCAGCTTCCAGGGCCACGAGCAGTACTTC,CASSFQGHEQYF
TRBD2,NA,TRBJ2-7,TRBV6-5,TGTGCCAGCAGCCGTCTAGAGCGGGGGCTTTACGAGCAGTACTTC,CASSRLERGLYEQYF
NA,once,TRBJ2-1,TRBV4-3,TGCGCCAGCAGCCAAGATCTAGGAGGGGGGGCCTTTAATGAGCAGTTCTTC,CASSQDLGGGAFNEQFF